The 28 T cell receptor beta chains below all came from one sample that was sequenced in a study of blood T cell repertoires in COVID-19. Assay: immunoSEQ multiplex PCR; the TCRdb copy retains only in-frame clones and omits some. The top ten hold 2% to 2.5% of the sample, which has 100,000 to 150,000 clones, around 63% seen once. Sequenced material: peripheral blood. These receptors all stem from a woman aged 70-85 years with acute or convalescent COVID-19.

V gene TRBV28 combines with J gene TRBJ1-2; D perhaps matches TRBD1 (6 bases). Per germline, CDR1 MDHEN and CDR2 SYDVKM. The ends were cut back, 4 bases at V and 10 bases at J, with 25 bases in the middle. The CDR3 sequence is 16 residues long. CDR3 amino acids: CASSSGGTGRKEYYTF. The CDR3, as DNA: TGTGCCAGCAGTTCGGGGGGTACAGGGAGAAAGGAGTACTACACCTTC.

V and J are TRBV29-1 and TRBJ2-5; tentative D call: TRBD1 (6 bases). Looked up from germline, CDR1 is SQVTM and CDR2 is ANQGSEA. The CDR3 sequence is 14 residues long. Trimming cost V 3 bases and J 3 bases, with 14 bases left between them. The CDR3: CSVDNRGREETQYF. Written as DNA, the CDR3 is TGCAGCGTTGATAATAGGGGGAGAGAAGAGACCCAGTACTTC.

This clone was recorded a few times. This chain connects TRBV28 to TRBJ1-2; tentatively, D is TRBD1 (5 bases). CDR1 and CDR2 from the germline V gene are MDHEN and SYDVKM. CDR3 length: 11 residues. Trimming removed 4 bases at V and 5 bases at J, with 5 bases between. CDR3 in amino acids: CASSSGYGYTF. The DNA of the CDR3 is TGTGCCAGCAGTTCAGGGTATGGCTACACCTTC.

Comment on this clone: The sample carries other DNA sequences with the same CDR3. The chain uses TRBV2 and TRBJ1-2; 12 nucleotides agree with TRBD1. V gave up 3 bases and J gave up 4 bases; unmatched junction bases: 3. The CDR3 runs 15 residues. Germline V gene lookup returns CDR1 SNHLY and CDR2 FYNNEI. The CDR3 here is CASSEGTGGLYGYTF. In DNA, the CDR3 is TGTGCCAGCAGTGAGGGGACAGGGGGCCTCTATGGCTACACCTTC. The variable domain in full, completed from reference TRBV2 and TRBJ1-2, reads EPEVTQTPSHQVTQMGQEVILRCVPISNHLYFYWYRQILGQKVEFLVSFYNNEISEKSEIFDDQFSVERPDGSNFTLKIRSTKLEDSAMYFCASSEGTGGLYGYTFGSGTRLTVV.

This sequence joins TRBV25-1 and TRBJ1-1; perhaps TRBD1 as D (6 bases). The V and J ends lost 6 bases and 1 base respectively, with 18 bases between them. The germline CDR1 and CDR2 sequences are MGHDK and SYGVNS. The CDR3 length is 16 residues. CDR3 sequence (DNA): TGTGCCAGCAGCCCTACGGGGGGCGCAGGGAACACTGAAGCTTTCTTT. Its translation is CASSPTGGAGNTEAFF.

The CDR3 DNA reads as TGTGCCAGCAGCCTCCAGGATACGCAGTATTTT. Encoded protein: CASSLQDTQYF. The genes are TRBV3-1 (or the pseudogene TRBV3-2) and TRBJ2-3, with D unclear. The germline gives CDR1 LGHDT, CDR2 YNNKEL (reference sequence). The length of the CDR3 is 11 residues. Trimming stripped 4 bases from V and 6 bases from J, with 5 bases between.

V and J are TRBV6-5 and TRBJ2-7, with 8 bases aligning to TRBD1. Per germline, CDR1 MNHEY and CDR2 SVGAGI. CDR3 length equals 15 residues. V trimming: 6 bases; J trimming: 2 bases; junction bases outside the gene matches: 9. CDR3 in amino acids: CASSLGQGGPYEQYF. The CDR3 DNA is TGTGCCAGCAGCCTTGGACAGGGTGGCCCCTACGAGCAGTACTTC.

The chain joins TRBV5-1 to TRBJ2-7; 7 positions agree with TRBD1. This CDR3 is built from 14 residues. Trimming at V came to 3 bases and at J to 0 bases, leaving 3 bases not matched to a gene. From germline, CDR1 is SGHRS and CDR2 YFSETQ. The CDR3 sequence is CASSSGQISYEQYF. Here the CDR3 DNA reads TGCGCCAGCAGCTCGGGACAGATCTCCTACGAGCAGTACTTC.

This sequence joins TRBV13 and TRBJ2-6, with D unclear. The V gene's germline CDR1 is PRHDT and CDR2 FYEKMQ (reference sequence). Deletions cut 1 base from V and 2 bases from J, with 6 bases between. This CDR3 region has 15 residues. The CDR3 loop reads CASSLDGAGANVLTF. The CDR3 DNA follows: TGTGCCAGCAGCTTAGACGGTGCTGGGGCCAACGTCCTGACTTTC.

This clone has only a few counts. This chain connects TRBV6-4 to TRBJ1-2; tentative D call: TRBD1 (5 bases). V was cut by 0 bases and J by 7 bases, with 9 bases left in between. The CDR3 runs 13 residues. Looked up from germline, CDR1 is MRHNA and CDR2 is SNTAGT. The CDR3 DNA sequence: TGTGCCAGCAGTGACTCGGGCAGGGCTGGCTACACCTTC. Encoded protein: CASSDSGRAGYTF.

This clone was recorded many times. CDR3 in amino acids: CASSDDVGRGTEAFF. DNA for the CDR3: TGTGCCAGCAGTGACGATGTAGGGAGAGGGACTGAAGCTTTCTTT. The V gene is TRBV2, the J gene TRBJ1-1; no reliable D call. Trimming removed 3 bases at V and 5 bases at J, with 16 bases between. The V gene's germline CDR1 is SNHLY and CDR2 FYNNEI. The CDR3 consists of 15 residues.

The chain couples TRBV28 to TRBJ1-2; D not certain. The germline V gene encodes CDR1 MDHEN and CDR2 SYDVKM. The CDR3 extends over 13 amino acids. Trimming shortened V by 4 bases and J by 3 bases, and 9 bases separated the two germline ends. The CDR3 sequence: CASSSNRHYGYTF. The CDR3 nucleotides read TGTGCCAGCAGTTCTAACCGCCACTATGGCTACACCTTC.

This clone was found a few times. The V gene is TRBV5-6, the J gene TRBJ2-5; weak D call: TRBD1 (5 bases). The V and J ends lost 6 bases and 7 bases respectively, with 19 bases between them. Per the germline V gene, CDR1 is SGHDT and CDR2 is YYEEEE. The CDR3 extends over 14 amino acids. The CDR3 nucleotides read TGTGCCAGCACCCCCCGCGACCCCCAGGGGACCCAGTACTTC. Its translation: CASTPRDPQGTQYF.

V is TRBV27 and J is TRBJ2-1; 13 nucleotides agree with TRBD2. CDR1 MNHEY and CDR2 SMNVEV come from the germline V gene (reference sequence). This CDR3 spans 16 amino acids. J was trimmed by 3 bases and V by 2 bases; bases with no gene match: 1. CDR3: CASSLRLAGGYNEQFF. DNA of the CDR3: TGTGCCAGCAGTTTAAGACTAGCGGGAGGCTACAATGAGCAGTTCTTC.

This clone was counted at least ten times. This chain connects TRBV27 to TRBJ2-7, with 7 bases matching TRBD1. V lost 2 bases and J lost 2; bases outside the gene matches: 3. Germline loops: CDR1 MNHEY, CDR2 SMNVEV (reference sequence). This CDR3 has 14 amino acids. CDR3 bases: TGTGCCAGCAGTTTAGGTCAGGGGGCCTACGAGCAGTACTTC. Amino acids: CASSLGQGAYEQYF.

The chain uses TRBV28 and TRBJ1-5; a possible D gene is TRBD1 (6 bases). CDR1 MDHEN and CDR2 SYDVKM come from the germline V gene. This CDR3 region has 17 residues. The V end lost 6 bases, the J end lost 7 bases, and 25 bases lay between the germline ends. The CDR3 region is CASSLLLGGQGAQPQHF. Here the CDR3 DNA reads TGTGCCAGCAGCTTACTATTGGGGGGGCAGGGAGCCCAGCCCCAGCATTTT. Based on the CDR3 plus reference TRBV28 and TRBJ1-5, the full variable domain is DVKVTQSSRYLVKRTGEKVFLECVQDMDHENMFWYRQDPGLGLRLIYFSYDVKMKEKGDIPEGYSVSREKKERFSLILESASTNQTSMYLCASSLLLGGQGAQPQHFGDGTRLSIL.

The gene calls are TRBV19 and TRBJ2-4; D might be TRBD2 (6 bases). CDR3 length equals 13 residues. The V gene lost 3 bases and the J gene lost 7 bases, with 10 bases spanning the gap. Germline-derived CDR1 and CDR2 are LNHDA and SQIVND (reference sequence). The CDR3 loop is CASSMREVNIQYF. In DNA, the CDR3 is TGTGCCAGTAGTATGAGGGAGGTGAACATTCAGTACTTC.

The J gene is TRBJ2-7, the V gene TRBV9; 7 nucleotides match TRBD1. This CDR3 comprises 14 residues. Germline lookup yields CDR1 SGDLS and CDR2 YYNGEE. V trimming: 5 bases; J trimming: 0 bases; junction bases outside the gene matches: 5. The CDR3 region is CASSLTGSSYEQYF. DNA of the CDR3: TGTGCCAGCAGTTTGACAGGGTCCTCCTACGAGCAGTACTTC.

The V gene is TRBV19, the J gene TRBJ1-5; D remains unclear. This CDR3 region has 13 residues. Germline V gene lookup returns CDR1 LNHDA and CDR2 SQIVND (reference sequence). V was shortened by 5 bases and J by 4 bases, with 9 bases between the two germline ends. CDR3 sequence (DNA): TGTGCCAGTAGTGGGGAGGCTAATCAGCCCCAGCATTTT. Translating it yields CASSGEANQPQHF.

This clone was seen a handful of times. The chain employs TRBV6-5 and TRBJ1-6; 9 bases match TRBD1. Germline lookup yields CDR1 MNHEY and CDR2 SVGAGI. V was pared by 6 bases and J by 7 bases, with 7 bases of the junction left unmatched. This CDR3 region has 15 residues. The CDR3 coding sequence is TGTGCCAGCAGAACAGGGACAGGGCAAAATTCACCCCTCCACTTT. Its translation is CASRTGTGQNSPLHF.

V and J are TRBV19 and TRBJ1-5; perhaps TRBD1 as D (5 bases). CDR1 LNHDA and CDR2 SQIVND come from the germline V gene (reference sequence). V gave up 4 bases and J gave up 5 bases, with 15 bases separating them. The CDR3 contains 15 residues. This CDR3 reads CASSRERDSDQPQHF. The CDR3 DNA reads TGTGCCAGTAGTAGAGAGCGAGACAGCGATCAGCCCCAGCATTTT.

The chain employs TRBV28 and TRBJ1-4, with TRBD1 identical over 8 bases. CDR1 is MDHEN, CDR2 SYDVKM, per germline. V was clipped by 4 bases and J by 9 bases; unmatched bases: 7. The length of the CDR3 is 14 residues. Written as DNA, the CDR3 is TGTGCCAGCAGTTCGGACAGGGCTCAGAAAAAACTGTTTTTT. As protein: CASSSDRAQKKLFF.

V usage is TRBV2 and J usage is TRBJ2-2, with D unresolved. The germline V and J ends were trimmed by 6 bases and 1 base, with 9 bases remaining between them. The CDR3 is made up of 14 amino acids. The germline CDR1 and CDR2 sequences are SNHLY and FYNNEI. This chain's CDR3 is CASRSSWNTGELFF. In DNA form, the CDR3 reads TGTGCCAGCAGATCCTCGTGGAACACCGGGGAGCTGTTTTTT.

This chain links TRBV30 with TRBJ1-5; possible D gene TRBD1, 5 bases. V was pared by 3 bases and J by 0 bases, with 12 bases between. Germline V lookup: CDR1 GTSNPN, CDR2 SVGIG (reference sequence). The CDR3 loop spans 15 amino acids. The CDR3 DNA reads as TGTGCCTGGAGGGCAGGGTTGGATAGCAATCAGCCCCAGCATTTT. Its protein is CAWRAGLDSNQPQHF.

The chain has TRBV9 and TRBJ2-3; the match to TRBD2 covers 13 bases. With V trimmed by 4 bases and J by 6 bases, 2 bases remained unmatched. Germline loops: CDR1 SGDLS, CDR2 YYNGEE. This CDR3 has 14 amino acids. The CDR3 loop is CASSTSGGEDTQYF. The CDR3, as DNA: TGTGCCAGCAGCACTAGCGGGGGGGAGGATACGCAGTATTTT.

This clone was counted between two and nine times. This chain connects TRBV13 to TRBJ1-1; 12 bases map to TRBD1. The germline gives CDR1 PRHDT, CDR2 FYEKMQ (reference sequence). J gave up 5 bases and V 5 bases, and 6 bases lay outside the gene matches. The CDR3 runs 15 residues. The CDR3 loop is CASSAGQGASTEAFF. The CDR3 DNA follows: TGTGCCAGCAGCGCGGGACAGGGGGCGAGTACTGAAGCTTTCTTT.

The J gene is TRBJ1-4, the V gene TRBV2, with unresolved D. Germline V lookup: CDR1 SNHLY, CDR2 FYNNEI. This CDR3 has 14 amino acids. With 6 bases removed from V and 4 bases from J, the gap between germline ends came to 12 bases. The CDR3 DNA sequence: TGTGCCAGCAGGGTCGAGCTGAATAATGAAAAACTGTTTTTT. It yields the protein CASRVELNNEKLFF.

This chain links TRBV4-3 with TRBJ1-1, with 8 bases identical to TRBD1. Germline lookup yields CDR1 LGHNA and CDR2 YSLEER. The CDR3 has 14 residues. V shed 2 bases and J 4 bases; nucleotides not matched to a gene: 3. The CDR3 spells CASSQTTGGTEAFF. The DNA of the CDR3 is TGCGCCAGCAGCCAAACAACAGGGGGCACTGAAGCTTTCTTT.